What follows are 28 T cell receptor beta chains derived from one specimen sequenced in a study of T cell responses to AZD1222 COVID-19 vaccine (dated by TCRdb to the early 2020s). According to the study, the label for this sample's time point signals: baseline before first vaccination. Library generation was performed with the immunoSEQ multiplex PCR assay. TCRdb took over this immuneACCESS table, retaining in-frame rearrangements with V and J assigned. Such tables are incomplete; in checked studies, under half of the missing clones stem from an unresolved V gene, and the remainder is unexplained. The sample table contains 55,000 to 70,000 clones; only one count was recorded for more than 70% of them. 7.8% of the sample rests with the top ten. The sample consisted of peripheral blood, taken on day 0 of AZD1222 vaccination. The receptor source for this set is an adult in good health.

This clone appeared a single time. The rearrangement joins TRBV4-3 to TRBJ1-3; D is possibly TRBD1 (6 bases). Germline V gives CDR1 LGHNA, CDR2 YSLEER. V shed 0 bases and J shed 8 bases, with 29 bases lying between them. The CDR3 has 20 amino acids. The CDR3 loop is CASSQDPAVPGADFGDTIYF. DNA for the CDR3: TGCGCCAGCAGCCAAGATCCGGCGGTCCCGGGGGCAGATTTTGGGGACACCATATATTTT.

This chain links TRBV28 with TRBJ2-1; TRBD1 or TRBD2 may be the D gene (5 bases each). The CDR3 has 15 amino acids. Trimming removed 6 bases from V and 5 bases from J, with 17 bases in between. Looked up from germline, CDR1 is MDHEN and CDR2 is SYDVKM. This chain's CDR3 is CASRGTTPGNNEQFF. The CDR3 DNA reads TGTGCCAGCAGGGGGACCACCCCGGGTAACAATGAGCAGTTCTTC.

This chain uses TRBV20-1 with TRBJ1-1; D is undetermined. The ends were cut back, 3 bases at V and 6 bases at J, with 11 bases in the middle. CDR3 length: 12 amino acids. Germline V CDR1 and CDR2: DFQATT, SNEGSKA (reference sequence). CDR3 sequence: CSASSWAAEAFF. In nucleotides, the CDR3 is TGCAGTGCTAGTAGCTGGGCAGCTGAAGCTTTCTTT.

This clone appeared a single time. This sequence joins TRBV6-5 and TRBJ1-2; TRBD1 aligns across 9 bases. In germline, CDR1 is MNHEY, CDR2 SVGAGI. This CDR3 spans 15 amino acids. J gave up 2 bases and V 5 bases, and 6 bases lay outside the gene matches. The CDR3 bases are TGTGCCAGCAGTACAACCGGGACAGGGAACTATGGCTACACCTTC. Its protein product is CASSTTGTGNYGYTF.

This rearrangement joins TRBV5-4 to TRBJ2-5; D perhaps matches TRBD2 (5 bases). The germline V and J ends were trimmed by 4 bases and 5 bases, with 15 bases remaining between them. Germline V gene data show CDR1 as SGHNT and CDR2 as YYREEE (reference sequence). The length of the CDR3 is 14 residues. The CDR3: CASSRDVGGETQYF. The CDR3, as DNA: TGTGCCAGCAGCCGCGACGTCGGCGGGGAGACCCAGTACTTC.

The V gene is TRBV15, the J gene TRBJ2-1; the D call may be TRBD1 or TRBD2 (6 bases each). The V gene's germline CDR1 is LNHNV and CDR2 YYDKDF (reference sequence). V dropped 2 bases and J dropped 2 bases, with 13 bases sitting between them. The CDR3 is made up of 16 amino acids. CDR3 sequence: CATSRTGGGAYNEQFF. The CDR3 nucleotides read TGTGCCACCAGCAGAACTGGGGGCGGGGCCTACAATGAGCAGTTCTTC.

This CDR3 is CASSEYSGSINTGELFF. CDR3 nucleotide sequence: TGTGCCAGCAGTGAATATTCCGGTTCTATTAACACCGGGGAGCTGTTTTTT. The chain recombines TRBV25-1 with TRBJ2-2, with D unresolved. The germline gives CDR1 MGHDK, CDR2 SYGVNS. This CDR3 comprises 17 residues. The V gene lost 0 bases and the J gene lost 2 bases, with 13 bases spanning the gap.

This clone was found a few times. The chain recombines TRBV19 with TRBJ2-1, with TRBD1 identical over 10 bases. V lost 10 bases to trimming and J lost 9 bases; unmatched junction nucleotides: 9. The CDR3 is 13 residues long. Looked up from germline, CDR1 is LNHDA and CDR2 is SQIVND (reference sequence). The CDR3 sequence is CATTGQGLSEQFF. CDR3 coding DNA: TGTGCCACGACGGGACAGGGGTTAAGTGAGCAGTTCTTC.

The chain employs TRBV2 and TRBJ1-1; weak D call: TRBD1 (6 bases). V lost 6 bases to trimming and J lost 4 bases, with 9 bases between them. The CDR3 runs to 12 residues. Germline CDR1 SNHLY, CDR2 FYNNEI. The CDR3: CASSRDTTEAFF. The CDR3 DNA is TGTGCCAGCAGCCGGGACACCACTGAAGCTTTCTTT.

This chain joins TRBV6-5 and TRBJ1-1; 8 bases match TRBD1. Trimming cost V 10 bases and J 4 bases; bases outside gene matches: 11. CDR1 is MNHEY and CDR2 is SVGAGI in the germline V gene. This CDR3 contains 14 residues. The CDR3 DNA is TGTGCCACGCAGGGGGCGGACTTGCGCACTGAAGCTTTCTTT. This translates into CATQGADLRTEAFF.

The chain employs TRBV19 and TRBJ2-2; D call uncertain. This CDR3 is 16 amino acids long. CDR1 and CDR2 (germline): LNHDA, SQIVND (reference sequence). V shed 2 bases and J shed 0 bases, with 10 bases lying between them. The CDR3, as DNA: TGTGCCAGTAGTATAAGGAGTCACGCGAACACCGGGGAGCTGTTTTTT. Its protein product is CASSIRSHANTGELFF.

V gene TRBV6-5 combines with J gene TRBJ1-6; TRBD1 agrees at 8 bases. CDR3 size: 15 residues. With V trimmed by 5 bases and J by 6 bases, 6 bases remained unmatched. Germline V lookup: CDR1 MNHEY, CDR2 SVGAGI. The CDR3 reads CASSPRDRSNSPLHF. CDR3 DNA sequence: TGTGCCAGCAGTCCCCGGGACAGGAGTAATTCACCCCTCCACTTT.

The chain has TRBV28 and TRBJ2-1; tentatively, D is TRBD2 (7 bases). CDR1 MDHEN and CDR2 SYDVKM come from the germline V gene. The CDR3 is made up of 15 amino acids. Trimming stripped 3 bases from V and 7 bases from J, with 16 bases between. The CDR3 DNA is TGTGCCAGCAGTTTGGGGGGCGGGAGATGGAATGAGCAGTTCTTC. Translated: CASSLGGGRWNEQFF.

The chain uses TRBV7-8 and TRBJ2-2; the D gene is possibly TRBD1 (6 bases). The CDR3 has 14 amino acids. Trimming left V 6 bases short and J 0 bases short, with 8 bases between. Germline CDR1 reads SGHVS; CDR2 reads FQNEAQ. CDR3 amino acids: CASRGQTNTGELFF. CDR3 coding DNA: TGTGCCAGCAGAGGACAGACGAACACCGGGGAGCTGTTTTTT.

This chain links TRBV5-1 with TRBJ2-2; D unclear. CDR1 is SGHRS and CDR2 is YFSETQ in the germline V gene. This CDR3 is built from 16 residues. V was clipped by 1 base and J by 0 bases, with 10 bases between them. The CDR3 bases are TGCGCCAGCAGCTTGTGGGTAGCCCCGAACACCGGGGAGCTGTTTTTT. Its translation is CASSLWVAPNTGELFF.

The V and J genes are TRBV29-1 and TRBJ2-1, with 13 bases aligning to TRBD2. This CDR3 spans 17 amino acids. In germline, CDR1 is SQVTM, CDR2 ANQGSEA. V lost 6 bases and J lost 6; bases outside the gene matches: 14. The CDR3 sequence: CSVPGRLAGGLTNEQFF. The DNA for the CDR3 is TGCAGCGTACCAGGCCGACTAGCGGGAGGATTGACCAATGAGCAGTTCTTC.

The J gene is TRBJ2-7, the V gene TRBV12-3 or TRBV12-4, with a tentative D call TRBD2 (6 bases). CDR3 length equals 12 residues. The V end was cut by 7 bases, the J end by 6 bases, with 13 bases between. CDR3 nucleotides: TGTGCCAGCAAAGGAACTAGCAGCGAGCAGTACTTC. Translated, it gives CASKGTSSEQYF.

This clone has a handful of counts. The chain is built from TRBV7-8 and TRBJ1-6; TRBD1 agrees at 7 bases. Germline CDR1 reads SGHVS; CDR2 reads FQNEAQ. The CDR3 contains 14 residues. Losses at the gene ends were 5 bases for V and 10 bases for J; bases not matched to a gene: 8. The CDR3 DNA reads TGTGCCAGCAGCCCGGGGCAGGGGGGATCACCCCTCCACTTT. Its protein is CASSPGQGGSPLHF.

V and J are TRBV5-1 and TRBJ2-1, with D possibly being TRBD2 (6 bases). Per germline, CDR1 SGHRS and CDR2 YFSETQ. This CDR3 is 15 amino acids long. V was clipped by 4 bases and J by 4 bases, with 15 bases between them. CDR3 coding DNA: TGCGCCAGCAGCCCCGGGACCGCGGGATACAATGAGCAGTTCTTC. It is translated as CASSPGTAGYNEQFF.

This clone was observed once. V is TRBV9 and J is TRBJ1-3; tentatively, D is TRBD1 (5 bases). Trimming removed 0 bases at V and 0 bases at J, with 13 bases between. The CDR3 sequence is 17 residues long. CDR1 is SGDLS, CDR2 YYNGEE, per germline. The CDR3 DNA reads TGTGCCAGCAGCGTAGACCCGGGGCAGGACTCTGGAAACACCATATATTTT. Translating it yields CASSVDPGQDSGNTIYF.

In its sample, this clone ranks as medium-sized. The V and J genes are TRBV6-5 and TRBJ2-5; 13 positions match TRBD2. This CDR3 contains 15 residues. J gave up 5 bases and V 5 bases, and 5 bases lay outside the gene matches. Germline V CDR1 and CDR2: MNHEY, SVGAGI. CDR3 region: CASSLGTSGAETQYF. DNA for the CDR3: TGTGCCAGCAGTCTCGGGACTAGCGGGGCTGAGACCCAGTACTTC.

This sequence joins TRBV7-2 and TRBJ2-3; 10 bases align to TRBD2. The germline V gene encodes CDR1 SGHTA and CDR2 FQGNSA. The CDR3 spans 14 residues. Germline trimming cut 5 bases from V and 6 bases from J; bases unmatched to any gene: 5. The CDR3 sequence is CASSPPGLADTQYF. DNA of the CDR3: TGTGCCAGCAGCCCCCCGGGACTAGCGGATACGCAGTATTTT.

The gene calls are TRBV10-1 and TRBJ1-1, with D maybe TRBD1 (6 bases). CDR3 size: 15 residues. The germline V and J ends were trimmed by 9 bases and 3 bases, with 20 bases remaining between them. Germline V CDR1 and CDR2: WNHNN, SYGVQD (reference sequence). This CDR3 reads CARICWGRGDTEAFF. DNA of the CDR3: TGCGCCAGGATCTGTTGGGGCAGGGGCGACACTGAAGCTTTCTTT.

By share of the sample, this clone is hyperexpanded. This sequence joins TRBV7-8 and TRBJ1-1, with D maybe TRBD1 (5 bases). Germline CDR1 is SGHVS and CDR2 is FQNEAQ. There are 17 residues in the CDR3. V was pared by 1 base and J by 0 bases, with 15 bases between. The CDR3 nucleotides are TGTGCCAGCAGCTTAGGGGGCGGGGGTCCTATGAACACTGAAGCTTTCTTT. Amino acids: CASSLGGGGPMNTEAFF.

The CDR3 protein is CSAARRGDTEAFF. Here the CDR3 DNA reads TGCAGCGCCGCACGCAGGGGGGACACTGAAGCTTTCTTT. The chain employs TRBV29-1 and TRBJ1-1; 7 bases are a match to TRBD1. Germline CDR1 reads SQVTM; CDR2 reads ANQGSEA. CDR3 size: 13 residues. V gave up 7 bases and J gave up 3 bases; unmatched junction bases: 8.

The gene calls are TRBV6-5 and TRBJ2-1, with TRBD1 matching over 7 bases. V lost 6 bases, J lost 1 base, and 6 bases stayed unmatched. The CDR3 runs to 15 residues. Germline assignment: CDR1 MNHEY and CDR2 SVGAGI. CDR3: CASRTGVTSYNEQFF. The CDR3 nucleotides are TGTGCCAGCAGAACAGGGGTCACTTCCTACAATGAGCAGTTCTTC.

Written as DNA, the CDR3 is TGCGCCAGCAGCTCAGAGGGCAGAACGACTGAAGCTTTCTTT. This translates into CASSSEGRTTEAFF. The J gene is TRBJ1-1, the V gene TRBV5-1; D is unclear. The V end lost 3 bases, the J end lost 5 bases, and 14 bases lay between the germline ends. This CDR3 comprises 14 residues. CDR1 and CDR2 (germline): SGHRS, YFSETQ. The variable domain in full, completed from reference TRBV5-1 and TRBJ1-1, reads KAGVTQTPRYLIKTRGQQVTLSCSPISGHRSVSWYQQTPGQGLQFLFEYFSETQRNKGNFPGRFSGRQFSNSRSEMNVSTLELGDSALYLCASSSEGRTTEAFFGQGTRLTVV.

The CDR3 protein is CASRRQGRETQYF. The CDR3 DNA is TGTGCCAGCAGGCGCCAGGGACGGGAGACCCAGTACTTC. V and J are TRBV28 and TRBJ2-5; either TRBD1 or TRBD2 may supply D (5 bases each). The CDR3 is 13 amino acids. V lost 6 bases to trimming and J lost 5 bases, with 13 bases between them. Germline lookup yields CDR1 MDHEN and CDR2 SYDVKM. The entire variable domain, with the rest obtained from reference TRBV28 and TRBJ2-5, is as follows: DVKVTQSSRYLVKRTGEKVFLECVQDMDHENMFWYRQDPGLGLRLIYFSYDVKMKEKGDIPEGYSVSREKKERFSLILESASTNQTSMYLCASRRQGRETQYFGPGTRLLVL.